This record concerns one TCR beta chain sequence. Individuals drawn from under 30 US areas were about 18 to 95 years old. The study assigned cohorts using participant-reported clinical history. The CDR3 runs to 18 residues. CDR1 and CDR2 (germline): KGHDR, SFDVKD. V was clipped by 3 bases and J by 4 bases; unmatched bases: 12. Original data processing: Amplification of reference gene primers was used by the study to estimate nucleated cell counts. This table comes from immunoSEQ multiplex PCR, and its TCRdb copy is limited to in-frame clones, with some not included. That table gives V, J and clone size, and the DNA gave D and trimming. The table has 320,000 or so clones, around nine tenths seen once. The data belong to a study of blood T cell repertoires in COVID-19. Study-level background: Whether acute or convalescent, the COVID-19 samples came from the United States, Italy and Spain.

The V call is TRBV24-1, the J call TRBJ2-3; the match to TRBD1 covers 10 bases. The specimen was PBMCs or T cells enriched from blood (not recorded which). The receptor was isolated from a man younger than 45 who had recovered from COVID-19. CDR3 coding DNA: TGTGCCACCAGTGATATGAACCCGGGACAGGGGTTGGCAGATACGCAGTATTTT. Amino acids: CATSDMNPGQGLADTQYF.